Shown below are 3 T cell receptor beta chains from a single sample sequenced in a study of T-cell reconstitution after alpha-beta-depleted transplantation in children (dated by TCRdb to about 2016). This specimen's treatment or condition label, per the study, means: allogeneic hematopoietic cell transplantation with graft depleted of TCRalphabeta T cells and CD19 B cells. Preparation of the library involved PCR. TCRdb lists the instrument as Illumina HiSeq 2500. Molecular barcoding was employed in the preparation of TCR libraries, with unique molecular identifiers being used to normalize TCRbeta repertoire quantification. Through fastp at Q25 and MiXCR, TCRdb rebuilt clones from the public reads, retaining in-frame beta chains. CDR3 protein duplicates are merged, each entry listing the most common genes and DNA. For this sample there are 300,000 to 400,000 distinct CDR3 sequences; 15% to 20% appear just once. The ten largest clones represent around 41% of the sample.

Specimen: PBMCs, mostly from graft donor cells, collected 360 days after TCRalphabeta/CD19-depleted stem cell transplant. The receptors derive from a male patient aged 2 to 10 who had a stem cell transplant for acute lymphoblastic leukemia, so the T cells may come from the graft donor.

A few counts support this clonotype. The J gene is TRBJ2-7, the V gene TRBV5-1; D is unclear. Germline assignment: CDR1 SGHRS and CDR2 YFSETQ. The CDR3 totals 17 residues. V dropped 0 bases and J dropped 1 base, with 17 bases sitting between them. The CDR3: CASSLVPLTTKSYEQYF. The CDR3 bases are TGCGCCAGCAGCTTGGTCCCCTTGACAACAAAATCCTACGAGCAGTACTTC.

This clonotype was seen repeatedly, ten times or more. This chain connects TRBV12-3 or TRBV12-4 to TRBJ1-3; tentative D call: TRBD1 (6 bases). Between the trimmed V and J ends, which lost 6 bases and 0 bases, there was a span of 12 bases. CDR3 length: 15 amino acids. CDR3 protein: CASSPQGNSGNTIYF. The CDR3 DNA reads TGTGCCAGCAGCCCTCAGGGGAACTCTGGAAACACCATATATTTT.

V and J are TRBV28 and TRBJ2-7; tentative D call: TRBD2 (6 bases). Germline CDR1 and CDR2: MDHEN and SYDVKM. V shed 6 bases and J shed 4 bases, with 13 bases lying between them. The CDR3 loop spans 13 amino acids. Written as DNA, the CDR3 is TGTGCCAGCAGGGAGGGTGGGTGGTACGAGCAGTACTTC. Translation: CASREGGWYEQYF.